This T cell receptor (beta chain) was recorded in a study of siplizumab effects on memory and regulatory T cells. Points on this clone: Antigen: not known. Different DNA sequences within this sample yield the same CDR3.

Sequenced by immunoSEQ multiplex PCR; TCRdb stores in-frame clones only, minus some. Of roughly 93,000 clones detected, around 94% appear once; the ten largest clones hold about 1.5%. Broader study findings: Tregs proliferating in siplizumab cultures lacked confirmation of their suppressive function. Alloreactive sequences whose origin lay in unstimulated CD4+ memory cells were significantly reduced by siplizumab. No more than a minor fraction of alloreactive clones could be traced back to unstimulated subsets. Both greater diversity than memory cells and a major contribution to the alloresponse seemed to characterize naive T cells.

Deletions cut 3 bases from V and 2 bases from J, with 1 base between. The CDR3 consists of 12 residues. Germline CDR1 is MNHEY and CDR2 is SMNVEV (reference sequence). The clonotype originates from a human donor in good health. The sequenced sample consisted of non-Treg CD4+ T cells sorted from blood. The rearrangement joins TRBV27 to TRBJ2-2; D remains unclear. The chain's CDR3 is CASSFNTGELFF. CDR3 DNA: TGTGCCAGCAGTTTCAACACCGGGGAGCTGTTTTTT.